Included here is one T cell receptor (beta chain) sequence, with context. From the 5' RACE reads, TCRdb called clonotypes with MiXCR, one entry per CDR3 protein. The sample carries 60,000 to 75,000 distinct CDR3 sequences, roughly a sixth recorded once. The source of the sample is a study of HIV-infected patients and healthy controls. The V and J ends lost 5 bases and 4 bases respectively, with 14 bases between them. This CDR3 is built from 13 residues. Germline assignment: CDR1 DFQATT and CDR2 SNEGSKA (reference sequence). This clonotype originated in a human donor in good health. This sequence joins TRBV20-1 and TRBJ2-5; maybe TRBD1 (5 bases). Sample: CD4+ T cells from blood. CDR3 coding DNA: TGCAGTGCTTTAATACCCCAGGGAGAGACCCAGTACTTC. This gives the protein CSALIPQGETQYF.